These 28 T cell receptor beta chains share one sample of origin, sequenced in a study of blood T cell repertoires in COVID-19. Profiling relied on immunoSEQ multiplex PCR, and the TCRdb table lists in-frame clones only, not all of them. The sample contains a few hundred thousand clones, around 84% of which appear only once. Sequenced: PBMCs or T cells enriched from blood (not recorded which). All receptors derive from a woman under 30 who had recovered from COVID-19.

This chain connects TRBV14 to TRBJ2-1; TRBD1 matches 7 bases. Trimming took 1 base from V and 6 from J; bases not matched to a gene: 9. Germline V gene sequence: CDR1 SGHDN, CDR2 FVKESK. This CDR3 comprises 16 residues. CDR3 amino acids: CASSQAPEGGGNEQFF. In DNA form, the CDR3 reads TGTGCCAGCAGCCAAGCCCCAGAAGGGGGCGGCAATGAGCAGTTCTTC.

CDR3 coding DNA: TGTGCCAGCAGCTTGGGGGGGAGTAGCGGGACCTATTTTTCCTACGAGCAGTACTTC. Its protein is CASSLGGSSGTYFSYEQYF. The J gene is TRBJ2-7, the V gene TRBV5-6, with 8 bases lining up with TRBD2. Germline V CDR1 and CDR2: SGHDT, YYEEEE. Trimming removed 0 bases from V and 1 base from J; junction bases left unmatched: 15. The CDR3 sequence is 19 residues long. Complete variable domain (other parts from reference TRBV5-6 and TRBJ2-7): DAGVTQSPTHLIKTRGQQVTLRCSPKSGHDTVSWYQQALGQGPQFIFQYYEEEERQRGNFPDRFSGHQFPNYSSELNVNALLLGDSALYLCASSLGGSSGTYFSYEQYFGPGTRLTVT.

V is TRBV5-1 and J is TRBJ2-1; 10 nucleotides line up with TRBD1. With 0 bases clipped from V and 5 bases from J, the junction kept 5 bases outside the gene matches. The germline V gene encodes CDR1 SGHRS and CDR2 YFSETQ. The CDR3 covers 16 residues. CDR3 sequence: CASSLAPTGGHNEQFF. The CDR3 coding sequence is TGCGCCAGCAGCTTGGCCCCGACAGGGGGCCACAATGAGCAGTTCTTC.

The chain combines TRBV28 with TRBJ1-2, with 8 bases that match TRBD1. The germline V gene has CDR1 MDHEN and CDR2 SYDVKM. This CDR3 contains 16 residues. J gave up 4 bases and V 2 bases, and 9 bases lay outside the gene matches. The CDR3 DNA reads TGTGCCAGCAGTTTAGCTATTTCGACAGGGGCCTATGGCTACACCTTC. This gives the protein CASSLAISTGAYGYTF.

The chain employs TRBV10-3 and TRBJ2-1; the match to TRBD2 covers 9 bases. The V and J ends lost 2 bases and 7 bases, in that order; junction bases with no gene match: 12. The CDR3 has 17 amino acids. CDR1 and CDR2 (germline): ENHRY, SYGVKD. The DNA of the CDR3 is TGTGCCATCAGTGAGCCTCTTGGCGGGGGGGCCAGGAATGAGCAGTTCTTC. The encoded protein is CAISEPLGGGARNEQFF.

This clone was detected once. This chain connects TRBV11-2 to TRBJ2-6; D gene unclear. The CDR3 runs 13 residues. Germline CDR1 is SGHAT and CDR2 is FQNNGV. Trimming stripped 7 bases from V and 0 bases from J, with 4 bases between. The CDR3 reads CASTSSGANVLTF. Written as DNA, the CDR3 is TGTGCCAGCACCTCCTCTGGGGCCAACGTCCTGACTTTC.

The V and J genes are TRBV11-2 and TRBJ1-1, with D unresolved. Germline V gives CDR1 SGHAT, CDR2 FQNNGV. Trimming left V 5 bases short and J 2 bases short, with 6 bases between. CDR3 length: 12 residues. In nucleotides, the CDR3 is TGTGCCAGCAGCCATAGTAACACTGAAGCTTTCTTT. Protein sequence: CASSHSNTEAFF.

The chain carries TRBV5-8 and TRBJ2-3; 9 bases line up with TRBD2. V lost 2 bases to trimming and J lost 3 bases; unmatched junction nucleotides: 7. CDR1 SGHTS and CDR2 YDEGEE come from the germline V gene. This CDR3 is 16 amino acids long. CDR3 in amino acids: CASSFGNSGRTDTQYF. CDR3 nucleotide sequence: TGTGCCAGCAGCTTCGGGAATAGCGGGAGAACAGATACGCAGTATTTT.

The chain combines TRBV27 with TRBJ1-5, with 7 bases that match TRBD1. Germline assignment: CDR1 MNHEY and CDR2 SMNVEV (reference sequence). Germline trimming cut 3 bases from V and 7 bases from J; bases unmatched to any gene: 6. CDR3 size: 14 residues. As DNA, the CDR3 is TGTGCCAGCAGTTTGACAGGGAATAACCAGCCCCAGCATTTT. Amino acid sequence: CASSLTGNNQPQHF.

The J gene is TRBJ1-6, the V gene TRBV28, with D unclear. The CDR3 has 15 amino acids. V was shortened by 1 base and J by 7 bases, with 11 bases between the two germline ends. Germline V gene data show CDR1 as MDHEN and CDR2 as SYDVKM. CDR3 DNA: TGTGCCAGCAGTTTATCTCCCCGGCGGAATTCACCCCTCCACTTT. Its protein is CASSLSPRRNSPLHF.

This clone came up a few times. The chain couples TRBV9 to TRBJ1-2, with TRBD1 identical over 7 bases. V trimming: 0 bases; J trimming: 2 bases; junction bases outside the gene matches: 1. The CDR3 loop spans 14 amino acids. Germline CDR1 SGDLS, CDR2 YYNGEE. The CDR3 sequence is CASSVEGANYGYTF. The DNA of the CDR3 is TGTGCCAGCAGCGTAGAGGGGGCCAACTATGGCTACACCTTC.

The chain has TRBV19 and TRBJ1-4; D remains ambiguous. The ends were cut back, 5 bases at V and 4 bases at J, with 5 bases in the middle. The CDR3 length is 12 residues. The germline CDR1 and CDR2 sequences are LNHDA and SQIVND (reference sequence). Written as DNA, the CDR3 is TGTGCCAGTAGTCAGGTTAATGAAAAACTGTTTTTT. Translation: CASSQVNEKLFF.

The chain combines TRBV9 with TRBJ2-5, with D maybe TRBD1 (6 bases). V was clipped by 3 bases and J by 5 bases, with 17 bases between them. Germline V lookup: CDR1 SGDLS, CDR2 YYNGEE. The CDR3 is 15 amino acids. CDR3 region: CASSETGSPWETQYF. CDR3 nucleotides: TGTGCCAGCAGCGAAACAGGGAGCCCTTGGGAGACCCAGTACTTC.

The chain uses TRBV2 and TRBJ1-2; 9 nucleotides agree with TRBD1. Trimming cost V 6 bases and J 8 bases; bases outside gene matches: 10. Germline CDR1 is SNHLY and CDR2 is FYNNEI. This CDR3 is 14 amino acids long. The DNA of the CDR3 is TGTGCCAGCAGACCTCAGGGACAGGGTGAGGGCTACACCTTC. It yields the protein CASRPQGQGEGYTF.

The V call is TRBV5-1, the J call TRBJ1-1, with D maybe TRBD1 (6 bases). CDR3 length: 13 residues. V was shortened by 4 bases and J by 10 bases, with 17 bases between the two germline ends. Per the germline V gene, CDR1 is SGHRS and CDR2 is YFSETQ. The CDR3 nucleotides are TGCGCCAGCAGCCCCCTATACAGGGTCGGAGCTTTCTTT. The encoded protein is CASSPLYRVGAFF.

The rearrangement links TRBV5-1 to TRBJ2-4; 10 bases are a match to TRBD1. Losses at the gene ends were 5 bases for V and 8 bases for J; bases not matched to a gene: 4. CDR3 length: 13 residues. CDR1 SGHRS and CDR2 YFSETQ come from the germline V gene. The CDR3 region has the DNA TGCGCCAGCAGGCGGGACAGGGGTGACATTCAGTACTTC. The encoded protein is CASRRDRGDIQYF.

The rearrangement joins TRBV5-4 to TRBJ1-1, with a weak D call TRBD1 (6 bases). Looked up from germline, CDR1 is SGHNT and CDR2 is YYREEE (reference sequence). The V gene lost 4 bases and the J gene lost 4 bases, with 14 bases spanning the gap. This CDR3 is 14 amino acids long. This CDR3 is CASSVDRTGTEAFF. CDR3 nucleotide sequence: TGTGCCAGCAGCGTTGACAGGACGGGCACTGAAGCTTTCTTT.

This clone appeared once. The CDR3 sequence: CASSLVGGGNTGELFF. CDR3 in DNA: TGTGCCAGCAGCTTAGTGGGCGGGGGGAACACCGGGGAGCTGTTTTTT. The V call is TRBV7-2, the J call TRBJ2-2; 7 bases agree with TRBD2. V lost 1 base to trimming and J lost 1 base; unmatched junction nucleotides: 3. CDR3 length equals 16 residues. Per the germline V gene, CDR1 is SGHTA and CDR2 is FQGNSA.

The chain recombines TRBV5-1 with TRBJ2-4; possibly TRBD2 for D (6 bases). CDR1 is SGHRS, CDR2 YFSETQ, per germline. The V end was cut by 0 bases, the J end by 2 bases, with 9 bases between. The CDR3 has 15 residues. The CDR3 here is CASSLVGGSKNIQYF. CDR3 DNA sequence: TGCGCCAGCAGCTTGGTGGGGGGTTCCAAAAACATTCAGTACTTC.

The chain links TRBV3-1 (or the pseudogene TRBV3-2) to TRBJ1-2, with unresolved D. The CDR3 covers 16 residues. Germline assignment: CDR1 LGHDT and CDR2 YNNKEL (reference sequence). V lost 3 bases to trimming and J lost 4 bases, with 18 bases between them. The CDR3 protein is CASSHTIGERAYGYTF. CDR3 sequence (DNA): TGTGCCAGCAGCCACACAATCGGGGAGCGAGCCTATGGCTACACCTTC.

This chain uses TRBV2 with TRBJ1-1, with no clear D. With 6 bases removed from V and 1 base from J, the gap between germline ends came to 15 bases. CDR3 length: 15 amino acids. Germline V lookup: CDR1 SNHLY, CDR2 FYNNEI. The DNA of the CDR3 is TGTGCCAGCAGCGGCCTAGGCTTGGGGAACACTGAAGCTTTCTTT. This translates into CASSGLGLGNTEAFF.

This chain connects TRBV7-9 to TRBJ2-5; 12 bases align to TRBD1. J gave up 6 bases and V 3 bases, and 8 bases lay outside the gene matches. Germline V gene lookup returns CDR1 SEHNR and CDR2 FQNEAQ (reference sequence). The CDR3 sequence is 16 residues long. The CDR3 bases are TGTGCCAGCAGCTTTGCCGGGACAGGGGGCCGTAAGACCCAGTACTTC. Amino acid sequence: CASSFAGTGGRKTQYF.

This clone was picked up one time. The CDR3 sequence is CASSSWTSPNEQFF. The DNA of the CDR3 is TGTGCCAGCAGTTCCTGGACTAGCCCCAATGAGCAGTTCTTC. The genes are TRBV6-5 and TRBJ2-1; 8 positions match TRBD2. This CDR3 is 14 amino acids long. CDR1 is MNHEY and CDR2 is SVGAGI in the germline V gene. V dropped 4 bases and J dropped 6; count of bases not matched to a gene: 5.

The J gene is TRBJ2-7, the V gene TRBV11-1, with 10 bases matching TRBD2. The germline V gene encodes CDR1 SGHAT and CDR2 FQDESV (reference sequence). Germline trimming cut 5 bases from V and 0 bases from J; bases unmatched to any gene: 4. CDR3 length equals 15 residues. The CDR3 protein is CASSRRLAGSYEQYF. The CDR3 DNA reads TGTGCCAGCAGCCGGCGACTAGCGGGCTCCTACGAGCAGTACTTC.

The genes are TRBV29-1 and TRBJ2-5; the match to TRBD1 covers 9 bases. J gave up 0 bases and V 2 bases, and 4 bases lay outside the gene matches. Per the germline V gene, CDR1 is SQVTM and CDR2 is ANQGSEA. This CDR3 is built from 15 residues. The CDR3 nucleotides read TGCAGCGTTGAACTTGGGACAGGGTACCAAGAGACCCAGTACTTC. It codes for CSVELGTGYQETQYF.

This chain connects TRBV5-1 to TRBJ1-5; no clear D gene. CDR1 and CDR2 (germline): SGHRS, YFSETQ. The CDR3 contains 14 residues. Trimming stripped 0 bases from V and 5 bases from J, with 9 bases between. The DNA of the CDR3 is TGCGCCAGCAGCTTGGCTCCTTTATATCAGCCCCAGCATTTT. It specifies CASSLAPLYQPQHF.

The V call is TRBV7-9, the J call TRBJ2-2, with D possibly TRBD2 on 6 matching bases. Trimming took off 4 bases at V and 6 bases at J, with 15 bases between the two ends. The germline gives CDR1 SEHNR, CDR2 FQNEAQ (reference sequence). This CDR3 is built from 15 residues. The CDR3 DNA follows: TGTGCCAGCAGCTCACCCGGGGGTTTGGCCGGGGAGCTGTTTTTT. Protein: CASSSPGGLAGELFF.

The V and J genes are TRBV5-1 and TRBJ1-4; 7 bases fit TRBD1. The CDR3 is 14 residues long. J lost 4 bases, V lost 5 bases, and 5 bases had no gene match. Germline V lookup: CDR1 SGHRS, CDR2 YFSETQ. CDR3: CASRPTGVNEKLFF. CDR3 in DNA: TGCGCCAGCAGGCCAACAGGGGTTAATGAAAAACTGTTTTTT.